This TCR beta chain stems from a study of T-cell memory formation after mild COVID-19. This clonotype was counted a few times. V shed 2 bases and J shed 2 bases, with 5 bases lying between them. Looked up from germline, CDR1 is SSHAT and CDR2 is FNYEAQ (reference sequence). The CDR3 contains 13 residues. MiXCR was run by TCRdb on the 5' RACE reads, yielding one entry per CDR3 protein. The sample lists about 360,000 distinct CDR3 sequences; approximately 15% were seen once. The sample was PBMCs or a T cell subset sorted from them (not recorded which). The chain has TRBV7-7 and TRBJ2-3; D is ambiguous. This TCR was recovered from a man in his late teens or twenties who had mild COVID-19 (a few samples of this study predate the infection). Cell type and time point are not known. The CDR3 loop is CASSLYDTDTQYF. CDR3 coding DNA: TGTGCCAGCAGCTTATACGACACAGATACGCAGTATTTT.